Sequencing of this T cell receptor beta chain was carried out in a study of blood T cells in healthy people across ages. Next came a second PCR, run for roughly 6 to 11 cycles, which used a sample-barcoded 5' primer along with a J-beta primer mix. TCRdb used MiXCR to reprocess the 5' RACE reads, holding one entry per CDR3 protein. The top ten clones hold 10% to 15% of a sample with around 850,000 distinct CDR3 sequences, 35% to 40% of them seen once. V was pared by 2 bases and J by 1 base, with 11 bases between. CDR3 length: 15 residues. Germline V gives CDR1 KGHSH, CDR2 LQKENI. This clonotype originated in a man aged 18 to 30 in good health. The chain uses TRBV18 and TRBJ2-5; TRBD1 or TRBD2 may be the D gene (5 bases each). Sequenced: blood. The CDR3 protein is CASSPGGPRQETQYF. The CDR3 DNA is TGTGCCAGCTCACCAGGGGGACCCCGCCAAGAGACCCAGTACTTC.